This T cell receptor (beta chain) was profiled in a study of blood T cell repertoires in COVID-19. The authors' processing: Estimation of nucleated cell counts relied on the amplification of reference gene primers. The data were produced by immunoSEQ multiplex PCR, yet TCRdb's version contains in-frame clones alone and is incomplete. The V and J calls and clone size are taken from that table; D and trimming were inferred from the DNA. The sample has under 200,000 clones, approximately 86% seen once. Seattle patient enrollment occurred during active infection, with longitudinal follow-up thereafter. This sequence originates from a man aged 55 to 69 with COVID-19, enrolled during active disease. Sequencing was carried out using peripheral blood.

The CDR3 loop reads CASSQGRGAGAGELFF. Here the CDR3 DNA reads TGTGCCAGTAGTCAGGGGCGGGGCGCGGGGGCCGGGGAGCTGTTTTTT. The chain carries TRBV19 and TRBJ2-2, with a weak D call TRBD2 (7 bases). V lost 5 bases to trimming and J lost 6 bases, with 19 bases between them. CDR1 LNHDA and CDR2 SQIVND come from the germline V gene (reference sequence). The CDR3 extends over 16 amino acids. Full variable domain (remainder filled in from reference TRBV19 and TRBJ2-2): DGGITQSPKYLFRKEGQNVTLSCEQNLNHDAMYWYRQDPGQGLRLIYYSQIVNDFQKGDIAEGYSVSREKKESFPLTVTSAQKNPTAFYLCASSQGRGAGAGELFFGEGSRLTVL.